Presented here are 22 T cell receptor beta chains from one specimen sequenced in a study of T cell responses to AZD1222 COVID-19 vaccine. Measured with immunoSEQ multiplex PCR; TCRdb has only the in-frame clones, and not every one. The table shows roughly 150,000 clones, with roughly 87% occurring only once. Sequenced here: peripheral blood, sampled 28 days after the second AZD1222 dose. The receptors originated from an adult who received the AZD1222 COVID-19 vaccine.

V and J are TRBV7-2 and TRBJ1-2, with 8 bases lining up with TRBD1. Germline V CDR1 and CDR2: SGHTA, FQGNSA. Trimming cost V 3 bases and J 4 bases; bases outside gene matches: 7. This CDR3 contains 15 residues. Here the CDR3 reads CASSFYRDRPYGYTF. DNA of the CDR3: TGTGCCAGCAGCTTTTACCGGGACAGGCCCTATGGCTACACCTTC.

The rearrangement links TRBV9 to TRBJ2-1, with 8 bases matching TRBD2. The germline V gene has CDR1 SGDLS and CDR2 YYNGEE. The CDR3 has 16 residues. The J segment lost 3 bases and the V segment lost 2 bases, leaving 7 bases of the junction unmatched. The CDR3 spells CASSVGRSGSYNEQFF. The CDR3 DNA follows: TGTGCCAGCAGCGTTGGGAGAAGCGGGAGCTACAATGAGCAGTTCTTC.

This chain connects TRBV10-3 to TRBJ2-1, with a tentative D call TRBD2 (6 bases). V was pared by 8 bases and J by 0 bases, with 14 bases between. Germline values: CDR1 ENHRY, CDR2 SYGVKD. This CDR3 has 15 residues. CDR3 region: CAIGRAGGSYNEQFF. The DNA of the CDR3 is TGTGCCATCGGAAGGGCCGGGGGCTCCTACAATGAGCAGTTCTTC.

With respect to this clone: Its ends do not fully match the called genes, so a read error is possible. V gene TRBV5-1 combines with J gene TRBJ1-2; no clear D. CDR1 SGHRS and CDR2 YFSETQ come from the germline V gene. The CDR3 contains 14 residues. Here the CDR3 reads CASSLPTSDYGHTF. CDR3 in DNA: TGCGCCAGCAGCCTACCGACCAGTGACTATGGCCACACCTTC.

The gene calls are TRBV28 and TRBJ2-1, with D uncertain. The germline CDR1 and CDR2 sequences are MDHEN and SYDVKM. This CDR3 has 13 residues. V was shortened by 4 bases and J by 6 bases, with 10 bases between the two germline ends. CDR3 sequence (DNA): TGTGCCAGCAGTTCACCCCCGGTCAATGAGCAGTTCTTC. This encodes CASSSPPVNEQFF.

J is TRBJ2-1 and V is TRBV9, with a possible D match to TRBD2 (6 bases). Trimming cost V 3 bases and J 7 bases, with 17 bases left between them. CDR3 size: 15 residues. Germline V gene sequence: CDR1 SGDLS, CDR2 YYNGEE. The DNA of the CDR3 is TGTGCCAGCAGCGAGGGAGGACACGGGTCGAATGAGCAGTTCTTC. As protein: CASSEGGHGSNEQFF. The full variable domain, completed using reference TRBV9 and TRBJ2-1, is DSGVTQTPKHLITATGQRVTLRCSPRSGDLSVYWYQQSLDQGLQFLIQYYNGEERAKGNILERFSAQQFPDLHSELNLSSLELGDSALYFCASSEGGHGSNEQFFGPGTRLTVL.

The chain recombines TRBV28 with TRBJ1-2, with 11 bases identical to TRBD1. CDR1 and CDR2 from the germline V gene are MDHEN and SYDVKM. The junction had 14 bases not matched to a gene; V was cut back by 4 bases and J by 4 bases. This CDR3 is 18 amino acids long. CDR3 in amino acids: CASSSAGTGGLKSYGYTF. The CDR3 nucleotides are TGTGCCAGCAGTTCAGCCGGGACAGGGGGACTTAAATCCTATGGCTACACCTTC.

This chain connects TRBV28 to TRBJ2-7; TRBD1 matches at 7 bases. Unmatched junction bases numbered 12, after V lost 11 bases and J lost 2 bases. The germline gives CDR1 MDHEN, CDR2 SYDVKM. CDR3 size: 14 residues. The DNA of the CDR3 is TGTGCCTCCGAAGGGGGCGGCACAGCCTACGAGCAGTACTTC. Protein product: CASEGGGTAYEQYF.

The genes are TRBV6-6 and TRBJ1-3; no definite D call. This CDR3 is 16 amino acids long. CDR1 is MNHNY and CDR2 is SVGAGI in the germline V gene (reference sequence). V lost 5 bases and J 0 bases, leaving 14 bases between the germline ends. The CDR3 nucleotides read TGTGCCAGCAGTCTCCCGGTGGGGAACTCTGGAAACACCATATATTTT. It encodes CASSLPVGNSGNTIYF.

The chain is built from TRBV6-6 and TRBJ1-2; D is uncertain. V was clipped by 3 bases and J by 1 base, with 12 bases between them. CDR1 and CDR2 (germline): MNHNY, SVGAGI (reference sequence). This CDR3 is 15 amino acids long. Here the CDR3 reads CASSYHHDINYGYTF. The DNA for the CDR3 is TGTGCCAGCAGTTATCACCACGACATTAACTATGGCTACACCTTC.

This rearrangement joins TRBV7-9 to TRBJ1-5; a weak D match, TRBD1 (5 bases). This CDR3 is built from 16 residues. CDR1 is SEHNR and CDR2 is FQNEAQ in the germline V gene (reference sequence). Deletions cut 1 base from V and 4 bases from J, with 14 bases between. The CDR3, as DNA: TGTGCCAGCAGCTTAGGAAGGGGTTTTAGAAATCAGCCCCAGCATTTT. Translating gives CASSLGRGFRNQPQHF.

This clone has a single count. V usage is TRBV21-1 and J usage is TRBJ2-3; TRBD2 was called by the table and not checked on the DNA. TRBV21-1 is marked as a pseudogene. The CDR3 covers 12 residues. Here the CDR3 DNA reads TGTGCCAGCAGCCCTAGCACAGATACGCAGTATTTT. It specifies CASSPSTDTQYF.

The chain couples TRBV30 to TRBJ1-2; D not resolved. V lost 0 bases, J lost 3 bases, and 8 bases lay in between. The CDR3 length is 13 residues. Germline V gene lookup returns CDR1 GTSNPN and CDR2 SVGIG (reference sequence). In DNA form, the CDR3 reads TGTGCCTGGAGTGTAGCATTCGACTATGGCTACACCTTC. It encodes CAWSVAFDYGYTF.

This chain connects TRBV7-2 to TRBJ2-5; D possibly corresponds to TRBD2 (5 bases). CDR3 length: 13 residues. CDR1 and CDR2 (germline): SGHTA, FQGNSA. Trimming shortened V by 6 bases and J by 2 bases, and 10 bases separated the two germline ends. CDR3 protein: CASRRGQQETQYF. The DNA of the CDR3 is TGTGCCAGCAGAAGAGGGCAGCAAGAGACCCAGTACTTC.

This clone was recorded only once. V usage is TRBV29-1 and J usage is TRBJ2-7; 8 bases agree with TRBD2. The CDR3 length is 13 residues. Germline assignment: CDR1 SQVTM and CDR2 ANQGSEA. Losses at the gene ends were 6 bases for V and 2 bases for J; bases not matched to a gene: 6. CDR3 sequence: CSVAGLGTYEQYF. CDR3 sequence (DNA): TGCAGCGTCGCGGGACTAGGTACCTACGAGCAGTACTTC.

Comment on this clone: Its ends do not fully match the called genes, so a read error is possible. The CDR3: CASTLTSNSPLHF. CDR3 nucleotides: TGTGCGAGCACGTTGACGTCTAATTCACCCCTCCACTTT. This chain joins TRBV2 and TRBJ1-6; D unresolved. The germline V gene has CDR1 SNHLY and CDR2 FYNNEI. This CDR3 is built from 13 residues.

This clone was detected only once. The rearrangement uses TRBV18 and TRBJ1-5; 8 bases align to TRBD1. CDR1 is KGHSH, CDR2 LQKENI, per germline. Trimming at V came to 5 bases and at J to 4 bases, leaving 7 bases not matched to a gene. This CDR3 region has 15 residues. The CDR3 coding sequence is TGTGCCAGCTCAACCACAGGGGGGGGTAATCAGCCCCAGCATTTT. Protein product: CASSTTGGGNQPQHF.

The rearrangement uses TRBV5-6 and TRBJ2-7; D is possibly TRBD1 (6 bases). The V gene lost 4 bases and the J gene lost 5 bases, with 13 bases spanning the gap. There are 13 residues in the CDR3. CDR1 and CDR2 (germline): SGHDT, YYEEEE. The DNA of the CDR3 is TGTGCCAGCAGCGGGATAGGGGGACACGAGCAGTACTTC. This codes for CASSGIGGHEQYF. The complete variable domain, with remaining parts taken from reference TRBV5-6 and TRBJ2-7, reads DAGVTQSPTHLIKTRGQQVTLRCSPKSGHDTVSWYQQALGQGPQFIFQYYEEEERQRGNFPDRFSGHQFPNYSSELNVNALLLGDSALYLCASSGIGGHEQYFGPGTRLTVT.

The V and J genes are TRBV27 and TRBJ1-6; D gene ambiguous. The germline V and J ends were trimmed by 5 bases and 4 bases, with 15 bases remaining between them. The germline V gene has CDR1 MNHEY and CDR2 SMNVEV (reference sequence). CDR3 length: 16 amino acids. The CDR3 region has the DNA TGTGCCAGCAGTCCCTTCCTCACTGATTATAATTCACCCCTCCACTTT. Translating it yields CASSPFLTDYNSPLHF.

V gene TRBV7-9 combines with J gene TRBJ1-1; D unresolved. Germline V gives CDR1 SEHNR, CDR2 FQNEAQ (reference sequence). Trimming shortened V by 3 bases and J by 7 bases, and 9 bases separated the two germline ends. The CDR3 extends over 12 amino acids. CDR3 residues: CASSFPGSEAFF. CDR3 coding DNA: TGTGCCAGCAGCTTCCCGGGTAGTGAAGCTTTCTTT.

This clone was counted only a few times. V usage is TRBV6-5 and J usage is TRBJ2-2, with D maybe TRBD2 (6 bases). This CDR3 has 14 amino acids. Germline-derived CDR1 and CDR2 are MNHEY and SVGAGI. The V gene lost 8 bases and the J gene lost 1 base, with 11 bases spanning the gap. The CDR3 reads CASAREVNTGELFF. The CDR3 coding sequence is TGTGCCAGCGCCAGGGAGGTGAACACCGGGGAGCTGTTTTTT.

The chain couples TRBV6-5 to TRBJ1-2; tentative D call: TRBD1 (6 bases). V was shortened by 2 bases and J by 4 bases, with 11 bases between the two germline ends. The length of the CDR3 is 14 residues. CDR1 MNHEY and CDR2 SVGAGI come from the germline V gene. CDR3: CASSYAGGVYGYTF. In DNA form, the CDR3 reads TGTGCCAGCAGTTACGCGGGGGGCGTCTATGGCTACACCTTC.